This T cell receptor (beta chain) came from a study of blood T cell repertoires in COVID-19. Study-wide background: Acute and convalescent COVID-19 samples came from the United States, Italy and Spain. T cells, B-cell-depleted T cells, or PBMCs supplied cDNA or gDNA.

Original methodology: Reference gene primer amplification gave nucleated cell count estimates. Some clones are missing from TCRdb's copy, which holds only in-frame ones; the method was immunoSEQ multiplex PCR. D and trimming come from the DNA, and the V and J calls and clone size come from that table. The sample carries around 300,000 clones, around 90% recorded once. Germline V CDR1 and CDR2: KGHSH, LQKENI. Trimming took off 6 bases at V and 4 bases at J, with 8 bases between the two ends. The CDR3 is made up of 12 amino acids. The chain carries TRBV18 and TRBJ2-3; the D gene is possibly TRBD2 (5 bases). This TCR was sampled from a man aged 45 to 65 with acute or convalescent COVID-19. Sequenced: peripheral blood. Here the CDR3 DNA reads TGTGCCAGCTCGCCTAGCCCAGATACGCAGTATTTT. Encoded protein: CASSPSPDTQYF.